These 30 T cell receptor beta chains were sequenced from one sample in a study of blood T cell repertoires in COVID-19. The method was immunoSEQ multiplex PCR; TCRdb's version includes in-frame clones alone and lacks a portion of them. This table has under 300,000 clones, over 75% appearing once. The sequenced material came from peripheral blood. The receptors stem from a man aged 25 to 45 who had recovered from COVID-19.

The rearrangement uses TRBV12-3 or TRBV12-4 and TRBJ1-2, with unresolved D. CDR3 length: 13 residues. V was cut by 7 bases and J by 8 bases, with 17 bases left in between. The CDR3 DNA follows: TGTGCCAGCACCTCTACTCGTCCTAGGGGCTACACCTTC. Amino acid sequence: CASTSTRPRGYTF.

V and J are TRBV7-3 and TRBJ1-3; the D gene is possibly TRBD1 (6 bases). V shed 8 bases and J shed 5 bases, with 19 bases lying between them. The germline CDR1 and CDR2 sequences are SGHTA and FQGTGA. There are 15 residues in the CDR3. The DNA of the CDR3 is TGTGCCAGCCAGCACACCGGGACACAAAGAAACACCATATATTTT. Protein sequence: CASQHTGTQRNTIYF.

The rearrangement joins TRBV4-2 to TRBJ2-3, with 8 nucleotides matching TRBD1. The CDR3 sequence is 19 residues long. Trimming at V came to 0 bases and at J to 3 bases, leaving 14 bases not matched to a gene. Germline V gene data show CDR1 as LGHNA and CDR2 as YNFKEQ. The CDR3 sequence is CASSQDWVTRTGPTDTQYF. CDR3 sequence (DNA): TGTGCCAGCAGCCAAGATTGGGTGACCAGGACAGGGCCGACAGATACGCAGTATTTT.

V is TRBV10-3 and J is TRBJ1-1, with D unclear. The CDR3 spans 12 residues. Between the trimmed V and J ends, which lost 5 bases and 8 bases, there was a span of 12 bases. The germline CDR1 and CDR2 sequences are ENHRY and SYGVKD. In DNA form, the CDR3 reads TGTGCCATCAGTTCGAGCGAGGGCGAAGCTTTCTTT. Translation: CAISSSEGEAFF.

The chain recombines TRBV10-3 with TRBJ2-7; TRBD1 matches 11 bases. Germline lookup yields CDR1 ENHRY and CDR2 SYGVKD. V was pared by 7 bases and J by 6 bases, with 14 bases of the junction left unmatched. The CDR3 extends over 16 amino acids. This CDR3 reads CAIKGKAGQGASEQYF. CDR3 DNA sequence: TGTGCCATCAAGGGAAAAGCTGGACAGGGGGCCTCCGAGCAGTACTTC.

The genes are TRBV13 and TRBJ1-5; D may be TRBD1 (6 bases). Germline V CDR1 and CDR2: PRHDT, FYEKMQ (reference sequence). Trimming left V 0 bases short and J 6 bases short, with 12 bases between. This CDR3 has 15 residues. CDR3 region: CASSLGQGGSQPQHF. CDR3 in DNA: TGTGCCAGCAGCTTAGGACAGGGTGGGTCTCAGCCCCAGCATTTT.

This rearrangement joins TRBV27 to TRBJ1-2; 9 bases match TRBD1. Germline loops: CDR1 MNHEY, CDR2 SMNVEV (reference sequence). Unmatched junction bases numbered 3, after V lost 2 bases and J lost 2 bases. This CDR3 comprises 15 residues. CDR3 in amino acids: CASSLGQGRNYGYTF. The CDR3 DNA is TGTGCCAGCAGTTTAGGACAGGGGAGGAACTATGGCTACACCTTC.

This chain uses TRBV7-2 with TRBJ2-2; D is perhaps TRBD2 (5 bases). CDR3 length equals 14 residues. V lost 4 bases to trimming and J lost 2 bases, with 8 bases between them. CDR1 and CDR2 from the germline V gene are SGHTA and FQGNSA. CDR3 loop: CASSSTSNTGELFF. DNA for the CDR3: TGTGCCAGCAGCTCTACTAGTAACACCGGGGAGCTGTTTTTT.

This rearrangement joins TRBV5-1 to TRBJ2-5; D remains unclear. The V end was cut by 3 bases, the J end by 5 bases, with 8 bases between. The CDR3 totals 12 residues. Germline assignment: CDR1 SGHRS and CDR2 YFSETQ. In DNA, the CDR3 is TGCGCCAGCAGCTCCGAGTGGGAGACCCAGTACTTC. Translated, it gives CASSSEWETQYF.

The V call is TRBV7-3, the J call TRBJ2-5, with 11 bases aligning to TRBD2. Per the germline V gene, CDR1 is SGHTA and CDR2 is FQGTGA. Trimming at V came to 11 bases and at J to 3 bases, leaving 5 bases not matched to a gene. This CDR3 spans 13 amino acids. This CDR3 reads CAHSGGAEETQYF. In DNA, the CDR3 is TGTGCCCATAGCGGGGGGGCGGAAGAGACCCAGTACTTC.

CDR3 protein: CASSPSRDRAEKLFF. The CDR3, as DNA: TGTGCCAGCAGCCCGAGCCGGGACAGGGCTGAAAAACTGTTTTTT. V and J are TRBV7-2 and TRBJ1-4, with 9 bases matching TRBD1. The V gene end was trimmed by 5 bases and the J gene end by 7 bases; junction bases not matched to a gene: 8. The CDR3 length is 15 residues. Germline CDR1 and CDR2: SGHTA and FQGNSA. The complete variable domain, with remaining parts taken from reference TRBV7-2 and TRBJ1-4, reads GAGVSQSPSNKVTEKGKDVELRCDPISGHTALYWYRQSLGQGLEFLIYFQGNSAPDKSGLPSDRFSAERTGGSVSTLTIQRTQQEDSAVYLCASSPSRDRAEKLFFGSGTQLSVL.

DNA of the CDR3: TGCGCCAGCAGCCGGGACAGGGGGCACGAGCAGTACTTC. Amino acids: CASSRDRGHEQYF. This chain connects TRBV5-1 to TRBJ2-7, with TRBD1 matching 12 bases. This CDR3 comprises 13 residues. The V gene end was trimmed by 4 bases and the J gene end by 5 bases; junction bases not matched to a gene: 1. The germline CDR1 and CDR2 sequences are SGHRS and YFSETQ.

On this clone: Relative to the germline gene, one junction end is altered; a read error may explain this. In DNA form, the CDR3 reads TGTGCCAGCCCTCCCCCCCGGGGGGCTATCTTC. This sequence encodes CASPPPRGAIF. The gene calls are TRBV7-3 and TRBJ2-1; a weak D match, TRBD2 (7 bases). Per the germline V gene, CDR1 is SGHTA and CDR2 is FQGTGA. CDR3 length equals 11 residues.

The rearrangement links TRBV15 to TRBJ2-4, with D uncertain. This CDR3 has 15 amino acids. Germline CDR1 and CDR2: LNHNV and YYDKDF (reference sequence). Trimming cost V 0 bases and J 4 bases, with 10 bases left between them. CDR3: CATSRDTERKNIQYF. The CDR3 DNA follows: TGTGCCACCAGCAGAGACACGGAGCGAAAAAACATTCAGTACTTC. The variable domain in full, completed from reference TRBV15 and TRBJ2-4, reads DAMVIQNPRYQVTQFGKPVTLSCSQTLNHNVMYWYQQKSSQAPKLLFHYYDKDFNNEADTPDNFQSRRPNTSFCFLDIRSPGLGDTAMYLCATSRDTERKNIQYFGAGTRLSVL.

The CDR3 region has the DNA TGCACCAGCCCACCTACGACGGACAGGGGGAATCAGCCCCAGCATTTT. Translating it yields CTSPPTTDRGNQPQHF. The J gene is TRBJ1-5, the V gene TRBV1; the DNA was not compared with TRBD1, the D call given in the table. TRBV1 is reported as a pseudogene. CDR3 length: 16 residues.

This clone was recorded a few times. The chain uses TRBV12-3 or TRBV12-4 and TRBJ1-1, with D uncertain. This CDR3 region has 13 residues. With 5 bases removed from V and 1 base from J, the gap between germline ends came to 8 bases. Here the CDR3 reads CASSTTGNTEAFF. CDR3 sequence (DNA): TGTGCCAGCAGTACTACCGGGAACACTGAAGCTTTCTTT.

The chain joins TRBV2 to TRBJ1-1; D perhaps matches TRBD1 (6 bases). The CDR3 sequence is 11 residues long. The germline V gene has CDR1 SNHLY and CDR2 FYNNEI. Trimming removed 7 bases at V and 9 bases at J, with 12 bases between. The CDR3 reads CASMGDRKAFF. The CDR3 DNA reads as TGTGCCAGCATGGGAGACAGGAAAGCTTTCTTT.

V usage is TRBV10-2 and J usage is TRBJ1-6, with D unclear. CDR1 and CDR2 (germline): WSHSY, SAAADI. The CDR3 has 16 residues. Trimming cost V 2 bases and J 1 base, with 9 bases left between them. CDR3 region: CASSEIGLSYNSPLHF. Here the CDR3 DNA reads TGCGCCAGCAGTGAGATCGGGTTGTCCTATAATTCACCCCTCCACTTT.

The rearrangement links TRBV6-5 to TRBJ1-6, with D perhaps matching TRBD1 (6 bases). This CDR3 has 15 residues. Trimming cost V 3 bases and J 9 bases, with 15 bases left between them. Germline CDR1 reads MNHEY; CDR2 reads SVGAGI. This chain's CDR3 is CASSYGQLGGSPLHF. The CDR3 DNA sequence: TGTGCCAGCAGTTATGGACAGTTGGGTGGTTCACCCCTCCACTTT.

This chain uses TRBV9 with TRBJ2-3, with no clear D. Germline V gene lookup returns CDR1 SGDLS and CDR2 YYNGEE. The CDR3 length is 13 residues. Deletions cut 3 bases from V and 1 base from J, with 6 bases between. CDR3 sequence (DNA): TGTGCCAGCAGCGGAGCTCGCACAGATACGCAGTATTTT. This translates into CASSGARTDTQYF.

The genes are TRBV5-4 and TRBJ2-7; a weak D match, TRBD2 (5 bases). V was cut by 3 bases and J by 6 bases, with 22 bases left in between. Germline V gene lookup returns CDR1 SGHNT and CDR2 YYREEE (reference sequence). The CDR3 loop spans 16 amino acids. Here the CDR3 reads CASSSGLGPPGFEQYF. The CDR3 DNA follows: TGTGCCAGCAGCTCCGGGCTTGGCCCTCCGGGATTCGAGCAGTACTTC.

This clone was counted a single time. The CDR3 sequence is CASSGTRGTDTQYF. The CDR3 coding sequence is TGTGCCAGCAGCGGGACCAGGGGAACAGATACGCAGTATTTT. V and J are TRBV9 and TRBJ2-3; TRBD1 is a possible D gene (6 bases). V gave up 3 bases and J gave up 3 bases, with 11 bases separating them. Per the germline V gene, CDR1 is SGDLS and CDR2 is YYNGEE. This CDR3 is built from 14 residues.

The chain employs TRBV6-5 and TRBJ1-4; 9 bases agree with TRBD1. The CDR3 spans 14 residues. Germline lookup yields CDR1 MNHEY and CDR2 SVGAGI. The V and J ends lost 6 bases and 5 bases, in that order; junction bases with no gene match: 4. In nucleotides, the CDR3 is TGTGCCAGCAGCCGGGACAGGGCAAATGAAAAACTGTTTTTT. Translation gives CASSRDRANEKLFF.

The chain is built from TRBV11-3 and TRBJ2-5; 8 positions match TRBD1. The trim removed 5 bases at V and 5 bases at J, leaving 10 bases unmatched. Germline lookup yields CDR1 SGHNT and CDR2 YENEEA. The CDR3 contains 15 residues. Here the CDR3 reads CASSRGQGARETQYF. Here the CDR3 DNA reads TGTGCCAGCAGCCGGGGGCAGGGGGCGAGGGAGACCCAGTACTTC.

V gene TRBV27 combines with J gene TRBJ2-3, with a possible D match to TRBD1 (5 bases). The CDR3 loop spans 15 amino acids. V was clipped by 6 bases and J by 6 bases, with 19 bases between them. CDR1 is MNHEY, CDR2 SMNVEV, per germline (reference sequence). As DNA, the CDR3 is TGTGCCAGCAGCCTAGGGGTGTCTAGTGGGGATACGCAGTATTTT. Its translation: CASSLGVSSGDTQYF.

The V gene is TRBV18, the J gene TRBJ2-7; 9 bases are a match to TRBD1. The V gene's germline CDR1 is KGHSH and CDR2 LQKENI. This CDR3 spans 13 amino acids. V lost 5 bases and J lost 6; bases outside the gene matches: 5. The CDR3 protein is CASSAGTGIEQYV. Written as DNA, the CDR3 is TGTGCCAGCTCAGCCGGGACAGGGATCGAGCAGTACGTC.

In this sample, this clone turned up a few times. The chain couples TRBV6-5 to TRBJ2-2; TRBD2 matches at 7 bases. Germline loops: CDR1 MNHEY, CDR2 SVGAGI. With 7 bases clipped from V and 7 bases from J, the junction kept 6 bases outside the gene matches. There are 13 residues in the CDR3. The CDR3 coding sequence is TGTGCCAGCAACTCACTAGCGAACGGGGAGCTGTTTTTT. Its protein is CASNSLANGELFF.

CDR3 nucleotides: TGCGCCAGCAGCTCCCCCCCTAGCACAGATACGCAGTATTTT. Amino acids: CASSSPPSTDTQYF. The rearrangement joins TRBV5-1 to TRBJ2-3; D is undetermined. Trimming stripped 3 bases from V and 0 bases from J, with 8 bases between. CDR1 and CDR2 (germline): SGHRS, YFSETQ. This CDR3 contains 14 residues.

The chain recombines TRBV4-1 with TRBJ1-2; the D gene is possibly TRBD1 (5 bases). Germline-derived CDR1 and CDR2 are MGHRA and YSYEKL. V was clipped by 4 bases and J by 3 bases, with 12 bases between them. This CDR3 has 14 amino acids. CDR3 DNA sequence: TGCGCCAGCAGCCTCTACGGGGGATACTATGGCTACACCTTC. Translating it yields CASSLYGGYYGYTF.

The chain couples TRBV11-1 to TRBJ1-1; TRBD1 matches at 9 bases. Trimming removed 4 bases from V and 4 bases from J; junction bases left unmatched: 4. CDR1 is SGHAT and CDR2 is FQDESV in the germline V gene (reference sequence). The CDR3 length is 14 residues. CDR3 in DNA: TGTGCCAGCAGCTACAGGGGGCTTGTCACTGAAGCTTTCTTT. Amino acids: CASSYRGLVTEAFF.